The next 26 T cell receptor beta chains were all read from a single sample in a study of T cell responses to AZD1222 COVID-19 vaccine. Using immunoSEQ multiplex PCR, the repertoire was profiled, and TCRdb retains in-frame clones only, with some absent. The data show 150,000 or so clones, with around nine tenths seen just once and around 1.4% held by the top ten. The sequencing used peripheral blood, collected on day 0 of AZD1222 vaccination. The receptors originated from an adult in good health.

The genes are TRBV5-4 and TRBJ1-2, with 7 bases fitting TRBD1. After removal of 6 bases from V and 3 bases from J, the junction contained 8 bases not matched to a gene. The CDR3 has 14 amino acids. The germline gives CDR1 SGHNT, CDR2 YYREEE (reference sequence). The CDR3 protein is CASTSLGTDYGYTF. The CDR3 DNA follows: TGTGCCAGCACCTCCCTAGGGACAGACTATGGCTACACCTTC. The full variable domain, rest sourced from reference TRBV5-4 and TRBJ1-2, is ETGVTQSPTHLIKTRGQQVTLRCSSQSGHNTVSWYQQALGQGPQFIFQYYREEENGRGNFPPRFSGLQFPNYSSELNVNALELDDSALYLCASTSLGTDYGYTFGSGTRLTVV.

The chain links TRBV18 to TRBJ2-7, with 8 bases that match TRBD1. V dropped 2 bases and J dropped 3; count of bases not matched to a gene: 18. CDR1 and CDR2 (germline): KGHSH, LQKENI. This CDR3 contains 19 residues. This CDR3 reads CASSPISRTGTGGIYEQYF. The CDR3 DNA reads TGTGCCAGCTCACCAATCTCGAGAACCGGGACAGGAGGAATCTACGAGCAGTACTTC.

The rearrangement uses TRBV6-4 and TRBJ2-1, with TRBD2 matching over 8 bases. Germline CDR1 and CDR2: MRHNA and SNTAGT. The CDR3 has 15 residues. Losses at the gene ends were 6 bases for V and 8 bases for J; bases not matched to a gene: 12. The CDR3 DNA follows: TGTGCCAGCAGAATAGTGGGACTAGATATCTATGAGCAGTTCTTC. This translates into CASRIVGLDIYEQFF.

This sequence joins TRBV7-2 and TRBJ1-4, with D maybe TRBD1 (5 bases). CDR3 size: 17 residues. V was pared by 2 bases and J by 1 base, with 14 bases between. Germline V gene data show CDR1 as SGHTA and CDR2 as FQGNSA. This CDR3 is CASSLSVRAGTNEKLFF. The CDR3 DNA reads as TGTGCCAGCAGCTTATCGGTCAGGGCGGGAACTAATGAAAAACTGTTTTTT.

The rearrangement links TRBV19 to TRBJ2-1; tentatively, D is TRBD1 or TRBD2 (6 bases each). The CDR3 is 13 amino acids. With 6 bases removed from V and 7 bases from J, the gap between germline ends came to 13 bases. CDR1 and CDR2 from the germline V gene are LNHDA and SQIVND (reference sequence). The CDR3: CASSSRGTNEQFF. CDR3 in DNA: TGTGCCAGTAGCTCTCGGGGGACAAATGAGCAGTTCTTC.

The rearrangement uses TRBV5-1 and TRBJ1-5; 7 positions agree with TRBD1. The CDR3 is 13 residues long. CDR1 and CDR2 from the germline V gene are SGHRS and YFSETQ. The ends lost 7 bases at V and 4 bases at J; junction bases unmatched: 5. In nucleotides, the CDR3 is TGCGCCAGCGCTTGGGACAGTAATCAGCCCCAGCATTTT. Protein product: CASAWDSNQPQHF.

The chain employs TRBV19 and TRBJ1-2; D possibly corresponds to TRBD1 (6 bases). CDR1 and CDR2 from the germline V gene are LNHDA and SQIVND (reference sequence). CDR3 length: 15 amino acids. V lost 6 bases and J lost 9, with 23 bases in between. The CDR3 coding sequence is TGTGCCAGTAGCCGCCCCGGGGGCAGGGATAGAAGCTACACCTTC. Its translation is CASSRPGGRDRSYTF.

The chain joins TRBV28 to TRBJ1-2, with 12 bases fitting TRBD1. J lost 7 bases, V lost 5 bases, and 5 bases had no gene match. The CDR3 length is 14 residues. Germline CDR1 and CDR2: MDHEN and SYDVKM. CDR3 nucleotides: TGTGCCAGCAGTACCCCGGGACAGGGGGCTGGCTACACCTTC. Translation gives CASSTPGQGAGYTF.

This clone showed up just once. The V gene is TRBV5-1, the J gene TRBJ1-1, with TRBD1 as a possible D gene (5 bases). Between the trimmed V and J ends, which lost 3 bases and 0 bases, there was a span of 9 bases. CDR3 length: 14 amino acids. The germline V gene encodes CDR1 SGHRS and CDR2 YFSETQ. The DNA of the CDR3 is TGCGCCAGCAGCTCGGGACGGCTGAACACTGAAGCTTTCTTT. Translated, it gives CASSSGRLNTEAFF.

The rearrangement joins TRBV3-1 (or the pseudogene TRBV3-2) to TRBJ2-1; D unclear. The germline CDR1 and CDR2 sequences are LGHDT and YNNKEL (reference sequence). V lost 2 bases, J lost 2 bases, and 4 bases lay in between. CDR3 length: 13 amino acids. The CDR3 nucleotides read TGTGCCAGCAGCCAAACGGCCTACAATGAGCAGTTCTTC. It codes for CASSQTAYNEQFF.

This chain connects TRBV28 to TRBJ2-5; D not certain. The V and J ends lost 4 bases and 5 bases respectively, with 14 bases between them. The CDR3 is 14 amino acids. Germline CDR1 reads MDHEN; CDR2 reads SYDVKM. CDR3 sequence reads: CASSSQGPGETQYF. The CDR3 nucleotides read TGTGCCAGCAGTTCCCAAGGGCCCGGGGAGACCCAGTACTTC.

The CDR3 coding sequence is TGTGCCATCAAACCTGACAGAACTAATGAAAAACTGTTTTTT. Amino acids: CAIKPDRTNEKLFF. The chain links TRBV10-3 to TRBJ1-4; D possibly corresponds to TRBD1 (5 bases). V gave up 7 bases and J gave up 1 base, with 10 bases separating them. This CDR3 is 14 amino acids long. Germline CDR1 reads ENHRY; CDR2 reads SYGVKD.

The chain carries TRBV5-4 and TRBJ1-2; 7 nucleotides agree with TRBD1. The V segment lost 0 bases and the J segment 8 bases; nucleotides outside the gene matches: 4. The CDR3 runs to 13 residues. In germline, CDR1 is SGHNT, CDR2 YYREEE (reference sequence). The CDR3 loop reads CASSLGRGDGYTF. CDR3 coding DNA: TGTGCCAGCAGCTTGGGCAGGGGGGACGGCTACACCTTC.

The rearrangement links TRBV2 to TRBJ2-2; the match to TRBD1 covers 10 bases. The germline V gene encodes CDR1 SNHLY and CDR2 FYNNEI. The V gene end was trimmed by 6 bases and the J gene end by 0 bases; junction bases not matched to a gene: 13. This CDR3 is built from 19 residues. CDR3 DNA: TGTGCCAGCAGCTTCCCGGGACAGGGGCATTACGCGAACACCGGGGAGCTGTTTTTT. Amino acids: CASSFPGQGHYANTGELFF.

The V gene is TRBV10-1, the J gene TRBJ1-1, with D uncertain. The CDR3 has 13 amino acids. V lost 7 bases and J lost 6, with 15 bases in between. Germline V lookup: CDR1 WNHNN, CDR2 SYGVQD (reference sequence). The CDR3 loop reads CASNSGGPPEAFF. The CDR3 DNA reads as TGCGCCAGCAACTCAGGAGGGCCCCCTGAAGCTTTCTTT.

The chain employs TRBV19 and TRBJ1-1; the D is unclear. Germline values: CDR1 LNHDA, CDR2 SQIVND (reference sequence). V dropped 5 bases and J dropped 1 base, with 8 bases sitting between them. The CDR3 length is 13 residues. The CDR3 spells CASSGHKNTEAFF. CDR3 nucleotides: TGTGCCAGTAGTGGGCACAAGAACACTGAAGCTTTCTTT.

This clone was seen only once. The gene calls are TRBV14 and TRBJ2-2; 7 positions match TRBD1. Germline loops: CDR1 SGHDN, CDR2 FVKESK. This CDR3 spans 16 amino acids. V was clipped by 0 bases and J by 1 base; unmatched bases: 2. In DNA form, the CDR3 reads TGTGCCAGCAGCCAAGACCCAGGGGGGAACACCGGGGAGCTGTTTTTT. It encodes CASSQDPGGNTGELFF.

This clone showed up just a few times. This chain uses TRBV24-1 with TRBJ2-2; the D is unclear. CDR3 length: 14 residues. Deletions cut 2 bases from V and 6 bases from J, with 9 bases between. The germline V gene encodes CDR1 KGHDR and CDR2 SFDVKD. CDR3 sequence: CATSDSPPPGELFF. DNA of the CDR3: TGTGCCACCAGTGATTCTCCTCCCCCCGGGGAGCTGTTTTTT.

This clone turned up a few times. The V call is TRBV12-5, the J call TRBJ1-3; tentative D call: TRBD1 (5 bases). Germline CDR1 is LGHNT and CDR2 is FRNRAP. V dropped 1 base and J dropped 6 bases, with 7 bases sitting between them. This CDR3 has 13 amino acids. CDR3 residues: CASGLGQINTIYF. The CDR3 DNA is TGTGCTAGTGGTTTGGGACAGATAAACACCATATATTTT.

This clone occurred a few times. The gene calls are TRBV5-1 and TRBJ1-5, with no clear D. Trimming stripped 1 base from V and 6 bases from J, with 11 bases between. Germline V gene data show CDR1 as SGHRS and CDR2 as YFSETQ. The CDR3 sequence is 14 residues long. CDR3 loop: CASSLLAGGQPQHF. The CDR3 region has the DNA TGCGCCAGCAGCTTGTTGGCCGGCGGTCAGCCCCAGCATTTT. The variable domain in full, with the rest retrieved from reference TRBV5-1 and TRBJ1-5, is KAGVTQTPRYLIKTRGQQVTLSCSPISGHRSVSWYQQTPGQGLQFLFEYFSETQRNKGNFPGRFSGRQFSNSRSEMNVSTLELGDSALYLCASSLLAGGQPQHFGDGTRLSIL.

V gene TRBV7-9 combines with J gene TRBJ1-1; possibly TRBD1 for D (5 bases). CDR3 size: 13 residues. Germline V gene lookup returns CDR1 SEHNR and CDR2 FQNEAQ (reference sequence). The V end lost 5 bases, the J end lost 6 bases, and 13 bases lay between the germline ends. The CDR3, as DNA: TGTGCCAGCAGCCCGGGGGGATGGGCTGAAGCTTTCTTT. Protein: CASSPGGWAEAFF.

The V and J genes are TRBV10-1 and TRBJ1-3; no clear D gene. CDR3 length: 13 amino acids. The germline V and J ends were trimmed by 8 bases and 0 bases, with 8 bases remaining between them. The germline V gene has CDR1 WNHNN and CDR2 SYGVQD (reference sequence). CDR3 region: CASSAISGNTIYF. The CDR3 DNA sequence: TGCGCCAGCTCCGCAATCTCTGGAAACACCATATATTTT.

This rearrangement joins TRBV7-6 to TRBJ1-3; D remains unclear. The V end was cut by 3 bases, the J end by 0 bases, with 12 bases between. This CDR3 comprises 16 residues. Looked up from germline, CDR1 is SGHVS and CDR2 is FNYEAQ. This CDR3 is CASSFRPNLSGNTIYF. CDR3 coding DNA: TGTGCCAGCAGCTTTAGACCGAACCTCTCTGGAAACACCATATATTTT.

The chain has TRBV10-3 and TRBJ2-7; 9 bases match TRBD2. The J segment lost 6 bases and the V segment lost 6 bases, leaving 12 bases of the junction unmatched. The CDR3 contains 15 residues. CDR1 ENHRY and CDR2 SYGVKD come from the germline V gene. This CDR3 is CAIRDRTSDQGEQYF. The DNA of the CDR3 is TGTGCCATCAGAGACAGGACTAGCGACCAGGGCGAGCAGTACTTC.

V usage is TRBV7-2 and J usage is TRBJ2-1; 10 nucleotides align to TRBD1. The junction had 7 bases not matched to a gene; V was cut back by 5 bases and J by 6 bases. CDR1 and CDR2 from the germline V gene are SGHTA and FQGNSA. The CDR3 totals 15 residues. The CDR3 reads CASSIGTGVVNEQFF. The CDR3 DNA reads TGTGCCAGCAGCATCGGGACAGGGGTTGTCAATGAGCAGTTCTTC.

CDR3 sequence (DNA): TGTGCCAGCAGCTCCCAGGCTGGAGCGGGCAATCAGCCCCAGCATTTT. It yields the protein CASSSQAGAGNQPQHF. The V and J genes are TRBV7-2 and TRBJ1-5; D gene unclear. This CDR3 contains 16 residues. The germline V and J ends were trimmed by 4 bases and 2 bases, with 15 bases remaining between them. Germline V gives CDR1 SGHTA, CDR2 FQGNSA. Drawing the rest from reference TRBV7-2 and TRBJ1-5, the complete variable domain is GAGVSQSPSNKVTEKGKDVELRCDPISGHTALYWYRQSLGQGLEFLIYFQGNSAPDKSGLPSDRFSAERTGGSVSTLTIQRTQQEDSAVYLCASSSQAGAGNQPQHFGDGTRLSIL.